This TCR beta chain emerged from a study of cytomegalovirus exposure and HLA in healthy donors (dated by TCRdb to 2016 to 2017). A note on the overall study: An earlier analysis of around 600 of the donors reported roughly 300 Gb of sequence data and some 120 million unique TCR beta sequences from around 200 million T cells. Among over 350 genotyped donors of the cohort, an average of around 240,000 unique TCR beta nucleotide sequences were sequenced per donor, about a sixth of them non-productive. HLA typing included class I and class II loci at four-digit resolution. In the later analysis, no new phenotypic data were used to find candidate immune exposures; instead, reliance was placed on TCR beta sequences and their occurrence across donors. The number of donors typed differed by locus, with 629-630 for A, B, C, DRB1 and DQB1, more than 500 for DQA1, under 610 for DPA1, and roughly 450 for DPB1. The study aimed to test whether signatures of past pathogen exposure could be identified by cataloging public T cell receptors. An earlier analysis of 500 to 750 of the donors applied high-throughput TCR beta sequencing to assess whether each TCR beta V gene segment acted as functional or pseudogenic. All discovery cohort repertoires had been generated using a single sequencing platform. Donor age, sex, ethnicity and CMV serostatus were collected together with the repertoire data. Genome-wide SNP genotypes for about 60% of the roughly 670 donors were used in a later genetic analysis, which treated that subset as a discovery cohort. The genetic ancestry cluster associated with self-reported Caucasian donors included 65% to 90% of the roughly 380 genotyped donors. About 5 DR-DQ haplotypes were handled as single units for association and clustering, since linkage in the cohort was strong. Using immunosequencing, the study profiled T cell repertoires from 666 subjects and related those repertoires to cytomegalovirus serostatus. To predict cytomegalovirus infection status, the study combined high-throughput TCR immunosequencing, statistical association of individual TCRs with disease status, and machine learning. In addition to the first cohort of 666 subjects, a separate validation cohort of about 120 different subjects was used. Around 300 gigabases of sequencing data and some 85 million unique TCR sequences were included in an early release covering roughly 600 HLA-typed donors. A later analysis re-analyzed previously published TCR beta repertoires from 650 to 800 donors and added high-resolution HLA genotyping to study TCR occurrence patterns.

The method was the immunoSEQ multiplex PCR assay. For the multiplex PCR, a mixture combining 60 forward primers for TCR Vbeta segments and 13 reverse primers for TCR Jbeta segments was used. Amplification of the CDR3 region of rearranged TCR beta genes was performed with a multiplex PCR assay on genomic DNA. The Illumina HiSeq System was used to sequence the amplified TCR beta libraries as 87-base-pair reads. Regarding the original processing steps: In a later analysis, some 80 million unique TCR beta chains were counted across the 690 or so repertoires, and roughly 10 million of these chains were shared by at least two donors. Raw reads were error-corrected and collapsed into unique sequences with a nearest-neighbor algorithm that merged closely related sequences to remove PCR and sequencing errors. Alignment of CDR3 sequences to IMGT reference sequences was used to assign V, D and J gene segments. For a sequence to be retained, a match of at least six nucleotides was required to both a V gene segment and a J gene segment. A rearrangement was called productive if the CDR3 had no stop codons and remained in frame with V and J, and every other rearrangement was called non-productive. CDR3 was defined by IMGT convention, running from the second conserved V-encoded cysteine to the conserved J-encoded phenylalanine. In an earlier analysis of around 600 of the donors, sequences lacking an unambiguous match to a single V gene segment were excluded. In an earlier analysis of 587 of the donors, V segments were called functional above 56.7% productive rearrangements and were called segregating when the between-donor standard deviation exceeded 5%. To diagnose cytomegalovirus status from the catalog of TCR beta chain sequences, a statistical classification framework was built. V and J gene assignment, in a later analysis, came from comparing TCR nucleotide sequences with IMGT/GENE-DB human TR gene sequences. The TCRdist pipeline was used in a later analysis to assign CDR3 sequences and most-parsimonious VDJ recombination scenarios. In a later analysis, every TCR beta chain was defined by the combination of its CDR3 amino acid sequence and its V-gene family, and reads without a unique V-gene family were dropped. To address suspected cross-contamination and a sequencing artifact, a later analysis removed several hundred highly shared, low-generation-probability nucleotide sequences. In a later analysis, a clonal expansion index was calculated for each public chain from normalized within-repertoire ranks of inferred template counts. Generation probabilities in a later analysis came from a VDJ recombination model fitted to out-of-frame rearrangements, and those results were checked against IGoR. In a later analysis, TCR-TCR, TCR-HLA and TCR-CMV co-occurrence was scored with hypergeometric tests, and a repertoire-size bias correction was applied to TCR pairs. A later analysis estimated false discovery rates by permuting HLA or CMV assignments 20 times. A later analysis grouped co-occurring TCRs with DBSCAN, adding TCRdist sequence similarity when clustering within HLA-allele-positive subsets. Repertoires with fewer than 30,000 or more than 120,000 public chains, plus five repertoires with anomalous nucleotide sharing, were excluded from co-occurrence clustering. Here the immuneACCESS table is served through TCRdb, limited to in-frame sequences with V and J called. Missing clones are a known gap in these copies; in checked studies unresolved V genes cover under half, and the rest lacks a known reason. V and J calls and clone size are those listed in that table; D and trimming were worked out from the DNA. Present in this sample are approximately 160,000 clones, around 77% of which were seen just once. 1.5% to 2% of the sample comes from the top ten.

The cohort comprised hundreds of healthy bone marrow donors. At the time of sampling, every cohort member was nominally healthy, though immune exposures that went unrecorded were likely present. The donor was CMV seronegative and belonged to the group of over 350 seronegative cohort members. A peripheral blood sample was collected from each donor, and TCR beta sequencing was performed on peripheral blood mononuclear cells. The Qiagen DNeasy Blood Extraction Kit was used to extract genomic DNA from the blood cell samples. Reading the germline V gene gives CDR1 SGHRS and CDR2 YFSETQ. V loses 4 bases of germline sequence and J loses 4 bases, and the interval between the two ends is 17 bases. Including cysteine and phenylalanine, the CDR3 has 15 amino acids. Left in the record is the CDR3 DNA by itself, 45 bases read in frame from the first base. On the study overall, not on this receptor specifically: In vitro tests confirmed that a few of the cytomegalovirus-associated TCR beta chains recognize cytomegalovirus antigens. While some public TCRs were present in many individuals, most TCR sequences turned up only very rarely across donors. When HLA alleles, especially DR and DQ, strongly co-occurred, TCR associations were difficult to assign to individual alleles. Most CMV-associated TCR beta chains appeared to be HLA-restricted in a later analysis, and the HLA associations seemed to be driven largely by CMV exposure. A cluster of highly shared sequence variants was judged likely to represent a technical artifact of the sequencing pipeline. HLA typing was unavailable for some donors at each locus, so association tests used only the typed subset. This cohort had only TCR beta chains sequenced, and the lack of alpha or paired-chain data limited which features could be detected. The earlier analysis of almost 600 of the donors excluded some 16 rarely observed V segments, including chromosome 9 orphons, because counts were too low. The authors suggested that the approach could potentially be extended to other disease states and immunological phenotypes. In a later genetic analysis, fewer N-insertions in productive TCRs were reported among donors in an Asian-associated ancestry cluster than the roughly 700-donor mean. The study listed 150 to 200 TCR beta chains as associated with cytomegalovirus. Linkage disequilibrium might explain the correlated functional status among segregating V segments, but an unknown experimental factor could not be ruled out. An earlier analysis of approximately 540 of the donors showed that most TCR beta V segments appeared in productive rearrangements either about 87% or about 30% of the time, which broadly matched IMGT annotations. A later analysis found that TCR association rates varied across HLA loci, with DRB1 alleles showing the most associated TCRs and HLA-C alleles the fewest. A further reported finding was that TCR beta sequences accurately predicted the HLA-A and HLA-B alleles for most subjects in the first cohort. In a later analysis, HLA-associated TCR beta chains were found to be more clonally expanded and to have lower generation probabilities than equally common non-associated chains. V-gene and J-gene trimming of TCR beta chains was associated with a missense DCLRE1C variant in a later genetic analysis, and the association was replicated in an independent cohort. The classifier was reported to diagnose cytomegalovirus status with high specificity and sensitivity in both the original and validation cohorts. Presence/absence analyses assumed roughly uniform sequencing depth across donors, an assumption that may not hold. A later analysis reported that several top co-occurrence clusters appeared linked to parvovirus B19, influenza, CMV and Epstein-Barr virus. The only immune exposure information available for the cohort was CMV serostatus. A later analysis associated 16,951 TCR beta sequences with specific HLA alleles at a false discovery rate of 0.05. The 87-base-pair reads could not distinguish some IMGT-functional V segments, including TRBV6-2 and TRBV6-3, so those segments were excluded.

Concerning this clone: Its binding antigen is unknown. Per-nucleotide qualities are absent, and no much larger clonotype sits a single base away.

This TCR was sampled from a woman in her twenties or thirties in good health and CMV-seronegative. The specimen sequenced was PBMCs. The sequence links TRBV5-1 to TRBJ1-1; no confident D gene assignment can be made. The nucleotide sequence is given as TGCGCCAGCAGCCCCTCGACACGATTGGGCACTGAAGCTTTCTTT. It codes for CASSPSTRLGTEAFF.